The subject of this entry is one TCR beta chain. The target antigen is unknown. Trimming removed 3 bases from V and 6 bases from J; junction bases left unmatched: 8. CDR3 length: 14 amino acids. Germline V gives CDR1 DFQATT, CDR2 SNEGSKA (reference sequence). The record originates from a study of early T cells in non-severe SARS-CoV-2 infection. Study summary: Sequencing of bulk RNA from unsorted whole blood was done, without chain pairing.

Study outcomes and limitations: VDJdb-based annotation leaned toward anti-spike CD8 responses and missed private and CD4 specificities.

Individual cDNA molecules received unique molecular identifiers during library preparation. One entry per CDR3 protein results from TCRdb running MiXCR on the 5' RACE reads. The repertoire holds fewer than 120,000 distinct CDR3 sequences, with around 12% as singletons. The starting material was whole blood, obtained at baseline. The rearrangement joins TRBV20-1 to TRBJ2-4, with TRBD1 identical over 7 bases. This receptor was identified in an adult who was a healthcare worker with PCR-confirmed SARS-CoV-2 infection or an uninfected control (not recorded which). CDR3 nucleotide sequence: TGCAGTGCTAGTGACGACAGGGCGGGAAACATTCAGTACTTC. This translates into CSASDDRAGNIQYF.